This T cell receptor (beta chain) was sequenced during a study of blood T cell repertoires in COVID-19. About the study: Acute and convalescent COVID-19 samples came from the United States, Italy and Spain. T cells, B-cell-depleted T cells, or PBMCs provided the cDNA or gDNA that served as material.

Per the original methods: Estimated nucleated cell counts came from reference gene primer amplification. Clones were sequenced by immunoSEQ multiplex PCR, and TCRdb holds only the in-frame ones, with some missing. V, J and clone size are taken as reported in that table, and D and trimming were inferred from the DNA itself. The sample contains approximately 470,000 clones, 70% to 90% of which appear only once. Per the germline V gene, CDR1 is SGHDN and CDR2 is FVKESK. CDR3 length: 14 residues. Trimming removed 2 bases at V and 1 base at J, with 6 bases between. The sample taken for sequencing was peripheral blood. This sequence originates from a human donor in a cohort sampled during active COVID-19. V is TRBV14 and J is TRBJ1-5, with D hard to call. The DNA of the CDR3 is TGTGCCAGCAGCCAATCGGGGAGCAATCAGCCCCAGCATTTT. Encoded protein: CASSQSGSNQPQHF.